The 10 T cell receptor beta chains below come from one sample, sequenced in a study of cytomegalovirus exposure and HLA in healthy donors. PCR primers comprised 60 Vbeta and 13 Jbeta primers. Measured with immunoSEQ multiplex PCR; TCRdb has only the in-frame clones, and not every one. The sample holds about 200,000 clones; about 88% are singletons and the top ten take less than 0.35%. Sequences were obtained from PBMCs. These receptors were taken from a young woman in good health and CMV-seronegative.

The chain is built from TRBV29-1 and TRBJ1-2; D is ambiguous. V gave up 5 bases and J gave up 6 bases, with 13 bases separating them. The CDR3 contains 12 residues. Germline V CDR1 and CDR2: SQVTM, ANQGSEA. The CDR3 here is CSVNKNIDGYTF. CDR3 nucleotide sequence: TGCAGCGTTAACAAGAATATCGATGGCTACACCTTC.

The V gene is TRBV19, the J gene TRBJ1-1; 8 bases are shared with TRBD1. From germline, CDR1 is LNHDA and CDR2 SQIVND (reference sequence). The CDR3 is 14 amino acids. With V trimmed by 6 bases and J by 4 bases, 7 bases remained unmatched. This CDR3 is CASSPFDRGTEAFF. The CDR3 DNA reads TGTGCCAGTAGCCCCTTCGACAGGGGCACTGAAGCTTTCTTT.

J is TRBJ2-7 and V is TRBV19, with 7 bases identical to TRBD2. Trimming cost V 5 bases and J 7 bases; bases outside gene matches: 11. Germline V CDR1 and CDR2: LNHDA, SQIVND (reference sequence). The length of the CDR3 is 14 residues. Here the CDR3 DNA reads TGTGCCAGTAGTTACCGGACTAGAAGGGATGAGCAGTACTTC. This encodes CASSYRTRRDEQYF.

The V call is TRBV7-9, the J call TRBJ2-1; TRBD2 agrees at 11 bases. Germline trimming cut 5 bases from V and 4 bases from J; bases unmatched to any gene: 10. CDR1 and CDR2 from the germline V gene are SEHNR and FQNEAQ (reference sequence). This CDR3 is 17 amino acids long. The CDR3 coding sequence is TGTGCCAGCAGCCGGGCTAGCGGGGGGACCCGGTACAATGAGCAGTTCTTC. It encodes CASSRASGGTRYNEQFF. Drawing the rest from reference TRBV7-9 and TRBJ2-1, the complete variable domain is DTGVSQNPRHKITKRGQNVTFRCDPISEHNRLYWYRQTLGQGPEFLTYFQNEAQLEKSRLLSDRFSAERPKGSFSTLEIQRTEQGDSAMYLCASSRASGGTRYNEQFFGPGTRLTVL.

The rearrangement uses TRBV19 and TRBJ1-5; D is perhaps TRBD1 (5 bases). CDR1 and CDR2 from the germline V gene are LNHDA and SQIVND (reference sequence). Trimming cost V 7 bases and J 4 bases, with 17 bases left between them. The CDR3 covers 15 residues. The CDR3 loop reads CASKEKGVTNQPQHF. CDR3 DNA sequence: TGTGCCAGTAAGGAAAAAGGGGTCACAAATCAGCCCCAGCATTTT. The full variable domain, rest sourced from reference TRBV19 and TRBJ1-5, is DGGITQSPKYLFRKEGQNVTLSCEQNLNHDAMYWYRQDPGQGLRLIYYSQIVNDFQKGDIAEGYSVSREKKESFPLTVTSAQKNPTAFYLCASKEKGVTNQPQHFGDGTRLSIL.

CDR3: CASSEKGRGTEAFF. CDR3 nucleotides: TGTGCCAGCAGTGAAAAGGGAAGGGGCACTGAAGCTTTCTTT. J is TRBJ1-1 and V is TRBV6-1, with D maybe TRBD1 (5 bases). CDR3 length: 14 residues. Trimming shortened V by 2 bases and J by 4 bases, and 11 bases separated the two germline ends. Germline V gene lookup returns CDR1 MNHNS and CDR2 SASEGT.

The chain couples TRBV5-1 to TRBJ2-7; 11 bases are shared with TRBD2. CDR3 size: 15 residues. Trimming cost V 1 base and J 4 bases; bases outside gene matches: 4. From germline, CDR1 is SGHRS and CDR2 YFSETQ. CDR3 DNA: TGCGCCAGCAGCTTGTTTAGCGGGGGGGCGTACGAGCAGTACTTC. Protein: CASSLFSGGAYEQYF. Full variable domain (outside the CDR3, taken from reference TRBV5-1 and TRBJ2-7): KAGVTQTPRYLIKTRGQQVTLSCSPISGHRSVSWYQQTPGQGLQFLFEYFSETQRNKGNFPGRFSGRQFSNSRSEMNVSTLELGDSALYLCASSLFSGGAYEQYFGPGTRLTVT.

The chain has TRBV5-1 and TRBJ2-1, with D maybe TRBD2 (5 bases). The V end lost 4 bases, the J end lost 9 bases, and 17 bases lay between the germline ends. CDR3 length: 14 residues. Germline CDR1 is SGHRS and CDR2 is YFSETQ. CDR3 loop: CASSGTSASTEQFF. The CDR3, as DNA: TGCGCCAGCAGCGGCACTAGTGCAAGTACTGAGCAGTTCTTC.

The J gene is TRBJ2-7, the V gene TRBV18; D remains unclear. This CDR3 is built from 14 residues. Trimming stripped 2 bases from V and 0 bases from J, with 8 bases between. Per germline, CDR1 KGHSH and CDR2 LQKENI. The CDR3 is CASSPEQTSYEQYF. Written as DNA, the CDR3 is TGTGCCAGCTCACCAGAACAGACCTCCTACGAGCAGTACTTC.

V usage is TRBV5-6 and J usage is TRBJ2-1; the D gene is possibly TRBD2 (5 bases). Germline V gene sequence: CDR1 SGHDT, CDR2 YYEEEE. Trimming left V 0 bases short and J 0 bases short, with 10 bases between. The CDR3 is 16 amino acids. DNA for the CDR3: TGTGCCAGCAGCTTGGGTCTGGGGAGCTCCTACAATGAGCAGTTCTTC. This gives the protein CASSLGLGSSYNEQFF.